This T cell receptor beta chain emerged from a study of graft-versus-host responses after intestinal transplantation (dated by TCRdb to about 2021). In the study overall: The transplants that recipients received were multivisceral, liver-intestinal, or isolated intestinal. A peak of at least 4% donor T cells among recipient peripheral blood mononuclear cells was the definition used for donor T cell macrochimerism. To identify alloreactive clones, pre-transplant mixed lymphocyte reaction products were sequenced and then compared with unstimulated pre-transplant donor and recipient T cells. The cohort enrolled approximately 24 intestinal transplant recipients including one retransplant, and 3 patients lacking pretransplant specimens were excluded. Rather than going through the commercial service, samples from a few later patients were sequenced in-house on an Illumina MiSeq and processed with MiXCR. Bulk TCR-beta CDR3 sequencing was used to track graft-versus-host and host-versus-graft alloreactive T cell clones in the graft, circulation and bone marrow after intestinal transplantation. Every recipient was given anti-thymocyte globulin induction, then maintenance tacrolimus and steroids for about three years. Results and caveats for the whole study, not just this receptor: GvH clones were detected in recipient bone marrow, and some appeared earlier in ileal mucosa or blood, consistent with an intestinal mucosal origin. Early after transplant, declines in HvG clones were associated with peak levels of circulating GvH clones. The relatively low number and heterogeneity of intestinal transplant patients limited the conclusions. In patients with donor T cell macrochimerism, the allografts had high GvH to HvG T cell clonal ratios.

Points on this clone: Its antigen is not yet known. No base quality information exists; no much larger clone differs at one position.

The library came from the immunoSEQ multiplex PCR assay. In most patients, genomic DNA was isolated using the Qiagen DNeasy Blood and Tissue Kit and sent frozen to Adaptive Biotechnologies for TCR sequencing. Adaptive Biotechnologies carried out high-throughput TCR-beta CDR3 sequencing of genomic DNA for most patients. The paper's data handling went like this. Adaptive's ImmunoSEQ software supplied the TCR sequencing data for 15 to 20 patients, while MiXCR and VDJtools were used to process a few other patients. To correct CD4 versus CD8 sorting errors, any sequence found in both subsets at a frequency ratio below 5:1 was removed. CDR3 nucleotide sequences shared between donor and recipient were removed because their origin could not be assigned. To be classed as alloreactive, a clone needed at least 2-fold expansion over unstimulated cells and a minimum CFSE-low frequency of 0.002% (template counts) or 0.001% (read counts). Clones detected in sequenced pre-transplant spleen, lymph node, or MLR CFSE-low populations of the donor or recipient were defined as mappable. Cumulative frequency of alloreactive clones was calculated as a percentage of all sequences weighted by copy number. TCRdb provides this immuneACCESS table in a form limited to in-frame rearrangements. Some clones are lacking; in checked studies, under half of them reflect an unresolved V gene, and why the rest are absent is not known. Clone size and V and J calls were adopted from that table, with D and trimming inferred from the DNA. The sample includes tens of thousands of clones, with around 90% observed a single time. 4% to 5% of the sample belongs to the ten largest clones.

What this sample's time point label stands for: cells obtained before transplantation from donor or recipient. CD3+CD4+ and CD3+CD8+ populations were FACS-sorted from unstimulated pre-transplant donor and recipient cells taken from spleen or lymph nodes. CDR3 length: 14 amino acids, cysteine to valine. This entry keeps only the CDR3 DNA: 42 bases, framed from base 1. V is pared back by 4 bases and J by 0 bases, with 10 bases lying between the germline termini. Looking up the germline V gene yields CDR1 SGHAT and CDR2 FQNNGV. The sequence derives from a human donor who was the organ donor for an intestinal transplant. The sample in question was unstimulated CD8+ T cells sorted from spleen or lymph node cells, obtained before transplant. The sequence is built from TRBV11-2 and TRBJ2-7; the D gene is perhaps TRBD2, from 5 matching bases. The DNA is as follows: TGTGCCAGCAGCTCGGGGAGCGTCTCCTACGAGCAGTACGTC. Its translation reads: CASSSGSVSYEQYV.